These T cell receptor beta chains were read from a single sample in a study of CD8+ T cells in alopecia areata. The repertoire was sequenced with immunoSEQ multiplex PCR; TCRdb's copy has only in-frame clones and lacks some. This table has about 270,000 clones, about 60% appearing once. Sample: CD4+ T cells sorted from blood, taken at week 52, from a patient treated with tofacitinib. The receptors were sampled from a human donor with alopecia areata. CDR3s include the opening cysteine and the closing phenylalanine or tryptophan. The D gene is left open where the match is weak. Clone size is stated in some rows and not others, as once, few, many or a class when expanded.

V,J,D,size,CDR3,DNA
TRBV6-5,TRBJ2-2,-,once,CASRGSGTGELFF,TGTGCCAGCAGAGGGAGCGGCACCGGGGAGCTGTTTTTT
TRBV30,TRBJ1-5,-,-,CAWSLPPIEPQHF,TGTGCCTGGAGCTTACCCCCCATAGAGCCCCAGCATTTT
TRBV29-1,TRBJ2-6,-,-,CSVDLGAGANVLTF,TGCAGCGTTGATCTGGGAGCTGGGGCCAACGTCCTGACTTTC
TRBV29-1,TRBJ2-1,TRBD2,-,CSVGRTSGLNEQFF,TGCAGCGTTGGTCGGACTAGCGGATTGAATGAGCAGTTCTTC
TRBV19,TRBJ1-2,-,few,CASSRTESHGYTF,TGTGCCAGTAGTAGGACAGAGTCTCATGGCTACACCTTC
TRBV29-1,TRBJ2-2,TRBD1,-,CSAVGTAATGELFF,TGCAGCGCGGTGGGGACAGCGGCCACCGGGGAGCTGTTTTTT
TRBV4-3,TRBJ1-2,TRBD1,-,CASRLDRVGGYTF,TGCGCCAGCAGACTAGACAGGGTTGGTGGCTACACCTTC
TRBV6-1,TRBJ1-5,-,few,CASSEYRPQHF,TGTGCCAGCAGTGAATACAGGCCCCAGCATTTT
TRBV14,TRBJ2-7,TRBD1,-,CASSLTGGGYEQYF,TGTGCCAGCAGCCTAACAGGGGGCGGCTACGAGCAGTACTTC
TRBV4-3,TRBJ2-1,TRBD2,-,CASSQAGGGYYNEQFF,TGCGCCAGCAGCCAAGCTGGCGGGGGTTACTACAATGAGCAGTTCTTC
TRBV30,TRBJ1-2,-,-,CAWSGSLFYGYTF,TGTGCCTGGAGTGGGTCCCTTTTCTATGGCTACACCTTC
TRBV9,TRBJ1-1,TRBD1,few,CASSPRTGPNTEAFF,TGTGCCAGCAGCCCTCGGACAGGCCCGAACACTGAAGCTTTCTTT
TRBV6-6,TRBJ2-7,-,-,CASSPTVSYEQYF,TGTGCCAGCAGCCCAACAGTCTCCTACGAGCAGTACTTC
TRBV6-1,TRBJ2-6,-,-,CASSEPRRRVSGANVLTF,TGTGCCAGCAGTGAACCAAGGAGAAGAGTCTCTGGGGCCAACGTCCTGACTTTC
TRBV29-1,TRBJ2-7,-,once,CSVVDRNHYEQYF,TGCAGCGTTGTCGACAGGAACCACTACGAGCAGTACTTC
TRBV2,TRBJ1-2,-,few,CASRMDSTRDGYTF,TGTGCCAGCAGAATGGACTCCACCCGGGATGGCTACACCTTC
TRBV29-1,TRBJ1-1,-,-,CSVHSGGEAFF,TGCAGCGTTCATTCGGGAGGAGAAGCTTTCTTT
TRBV4-1,TRBJ2-3,-,-,CASSQEPRQDTQYF,TGCGCCAGCAGCCAAGAACCCCGGCAAGATACGCAGTATTTT
TRBV5-1,TRBJ2-1,-,once,CASSLLFEQFF,TGCGCCAGCAGCTTGCTATTTGAGCAGTTCTTC
TRBV23-1,TRBJ1-2,-,-,CASSQSSSARRHYGYTF,TGCGCCAGCAGTCAATCGTCGTCAGCCCGCCGGCACTATGGCTACACCTTC
TRBV25-1,TRBJ1-4,-,-,CASSEGVKLFF,TGTGCCAGCAGTGAAGGGGTAAAACTGTTTTTT
TRBV25-1,TRBJ1-4,TRBD1,-,CASSELSETGNEKLFF,TGTGCCAGCAGTGAATTATCGGAGACAGGGAATGAAAAACTGTTTTTT
TRBV6-6,TRBJ2-3,TRBD1,once,CASSPGQSTDTQYF,TGTGCCAGCAGTCCGGGACAGAGTACAGATACGCAGTATTTT
TRBV6-1,TRBJ1-1,-,-,CASSETVTMNTEAFF,TGTGCCAGCAGTGAGACAGTAACTATGAACACTGAAGCTTTCTTT
TRBV27,TRBJ2-3,-,-,CASAKGGTSTDTQYF,TGTGCCAGCGCGAAGGGGGGGACTAGCACAGATACGCAGTATTTT
TRBV5-4,TRBJ2-3,TRBD1,few,CASSHKGQGTDTQYF,TGTGCCAGCAGCCATAAGGGACAGGGCACAGATACGCAGTATTTT
TRBV27,TRBJ1-2,TRBD1,-,CASSRRAGTGEFNYGYTF,TGTGCCAGCAGTCGCCGAGCCGGGACAGGGGAATTTAACTATGGCTACACCTTC
TRBV5-1,TRBJ2-3,-,-,CASSLEQTSDTQYF,TGCGCCAGCAGCTTGGAACAGACCTCAGATACGCAGTATTTT
TRBV30,TRBJ1-5,TRBD1,-,CAWSETGGWPQHF,TGTGCCTGGAGTGAGACAGGGGGCTGGCCCCAGCATTTT
TRBV6-5,TRBJ1-6,-,-,CASSYGRDSPLHF,TGTGCCAGCAGTTACGGGAGGGATTCACCCCTCCACTTT
TRBV7-2,TRBJ2-5,-,-,CASSRQMETQYF,TGTGCCAGCAGCCGACAGATGGAGACCCAGTACTTC
TRBV30,TRBJ1-1,-,-,CAWAKRADTEAFF,TGTGCCTGGGCTAAAAGGGCGGACACTGAAGCTTTCTTT
TRBV29-1,TRBJ2-7,TRBD1,-,CSVNGQGVYEQYF,TGCAGCGTTAACGGACAGGGAGTCTACGAGCAGTACTTC
TRBV7-9,TRBJ1-1,TRBD1,medium-sized,CASSLAGTAGAFF,TGTGCCAGCAGCTTAGCCGGGACAGCGGGAGCTTTCTTT
TRBV29-1,TRBJ2-4,-,few,CSVLAPDIQYF,TGCAGCGTCCTGGCCCCGGACATTCAGTACTTC
TRBV15,TRBJ2-7,-,few,CATSRNGIREQYF,TGTGCCACCAGCAGAAACGGGATTCGGGAGCAGTACTTC
TRBV4-3,TRBJ2-7,TRBD1,few,CASSQWTGAYEQYF,TGCGCCAGCAGCCAATGGACAGGAGCCTACGAGCAGTACTTC
TRBV4-1,TRBJ1-2,-,-,CASSQQGNYGYTF,TGCGCCAGCAGCCAACAAGGGAACTATGGCTACACCTTC
TRBV29-1,TRBJ2-2,TRBD1,few,CSVYRGITGELFF,TGCAGCGTGTACAGGGGAATCACCGGGGAGCTGTTTTTT
TRBV9,TRBJ1-1,TRBD1,-,CASSGTGLEAFF,TGTGCCAGCAGCGGGACAGGCCTTGAAGCTTTCTTT
TRBV7-9,TRBJ2-6,TRBD1,-,CASKGQGATGANVLTF,TGTGCCAGCAAAGGACAGGGGGCTACTGGGGCCAACGTCCTGACTTTC
TRBV30,TRBJ2-5,-,-,CAWSVRRVGAGVPETQYF,TGTGCCTGGAGTGTACGTCGGGTCGGAGCAGGGGTCCCAGAGACCCAGTACTTC
TRBV5-1,TRBJ2-1,-,-,CASSLAAASSYNEQFF,TGCGCCAGCAGCTTGGCCGCGGCCAGCTCCTACAATGAGCAGTTCTTC
TRBV30,TRBJ1-3,-,-,CAWTPGQATYF,TGTGCCTGGACCCCCGGCCAGGCGACGTATTTT
TRBV27,TRBJ2-5,-,few,CASRRGYAAETQYF,TGTGCCAGCAGGAGGGGTTATGCAGCAGAGACCCAGTACTTC
TRBV19,TRBJ2-7,TRBD1,-,CASIEGQGDEQYF,TGTGCCAGTATCGAGGGACAGGGCGACGAGCAGTACTTC
TRBV29-1,TRBJ1-1,-,-,CSAEGPAFF,TGCAGCGCCGAGGGGCCAGCTTTCTTT
TRBV6-5,TRBJ2-7,-,-,CATQRGSQNEQYF,TGTGCCACTCAGCGAGGCTCCCAAAACGAGCAGTACTTC
TRBV19,TRBJ2-7,-,-,CATRENYEQYF,TGTGCCACCCGGGAGAACTACGAGCAGTACTTC
TRBV27,TRBJ2-7,-,-,CASSLAGTYEQYF,TGTGCCAGCAGTTTAGCAGGGACCTACGAGCAGTACTTC
TRBV15,TRBJ1-5,TRBD1,-,CATSPRRDRVTEPQHF,TGTGCCACCAGCCCACGGAGGGACAGGGTTACGGAGCCCCAGCATTTT